This paragraph covers one TCR beta chain sequence. The antigen is not known. Ranging in age from about 6 to 95, the donors were healthy Caucasian individuals from Russia. Germline assignment: CDR1 KGHSH and CDR2 LQKENI. V shed 11 bases and J 5 bases; nucleotides not matched to a gene: 7. CDR3 length equals 13 residues. The record originates from a study of blood T cells in healthy people across ages. The second PCR ran about 6 to 12 cycles with a sample-barcoded 5' primer and J-beta primers. TCRdb ran MiXCR on the 5' RACE reads and lists one entry per CDR3 protein. The table includes about 1.6 million distinct CDR3 sequences, 30% to 40% detected once. Overall study findings and caveats: Any conclusive comparison of naive versus antigen-experienced cells was prevented by using unsorted PBMCs. Whereas aged donors had fewer naive CD4+ cells, long-lived donors had more of them and higher diversity.

The chain employs TRBV18 and TRBJ1-5, with TRBD1 identical over 9 bases. The specimen was blood. The receptor's source is a woman in her 30s in good health. CDR3 region: CAAKGQGDQPQHF. The CDR3 DNA reads as TGTGCCGCTAAGGGACAGGGTGATCAGCCCCAGCATTTT. Full variable domain (missing parts from reference TRBV18 and TRBJ1-5): NAGVMQNPRHLVRRRGQEARLRCSPMKGHSHVYWYRQLPEEGLKFMVYLQKENIIDESGMPKERFSAEFPKEGPSILRIQQVVRGDSAAYFCAAKGQGDQPQHFGDGTRLSIL.